The clone carrying this T cell receptor beta chain has more than one count but fewer than ten. Its antigen is unidentified. The germline CDR1 and CDR2 sequences are WSHSY and SAAADI. This CDR3 has 11 amino acids. V shed 7 bases and J shed 5 bases, with 8 bases lying between them. This entry comes from a study of siplizumab effects on memory and regulatory T cells. Sequenced by immunoSEQ multiplex PCR; TCRdb stores in-frame clones only, minus some. The profile covers roughly 92,000 clones, with roughly 94% appearing a single time and roughly 1.3% taken by the ten largest. General observations from the study: Versus 25% to 30% in controls, the mappable alloreactive CD4+ clones averaged around 68% Treg-derived with siplizumab. Both greater diversity than memory cells and a major contribution to the alloresponse seemed to characterize naive T cells.

The specimen was non-Treg CD4+ T cells sorted from blood. This receptor was identified in a human donor in good health. The V call is TRBV10-2, the J call TRBJ1-1; no reliable D call. For the CDR3, the DNA is TGCGCCAGCACGCAACGGACTGAAGCTTTCTTT. This translates into CASTQRTEAFF.